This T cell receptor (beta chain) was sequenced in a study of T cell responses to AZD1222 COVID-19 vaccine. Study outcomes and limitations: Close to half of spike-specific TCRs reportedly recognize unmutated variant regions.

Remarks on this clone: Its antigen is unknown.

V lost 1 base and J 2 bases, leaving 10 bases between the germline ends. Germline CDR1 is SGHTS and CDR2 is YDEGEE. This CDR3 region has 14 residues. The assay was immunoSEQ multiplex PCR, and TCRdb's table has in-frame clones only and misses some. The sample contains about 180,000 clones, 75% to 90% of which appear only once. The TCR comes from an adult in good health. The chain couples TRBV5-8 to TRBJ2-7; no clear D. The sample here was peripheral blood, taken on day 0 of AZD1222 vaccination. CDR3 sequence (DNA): TGTGCCAGCAGCTTGCTGGGGATCACCTACGAGCAGTACGTC. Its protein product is CASSLLGITYEQYV.